One and the same sample provided the 15 T cell receptor beta chains below, sequenced in a study of patients with pleural tuberculosis. TCRdb passed the reads through MiXCR, listing each CDR3 protein once. The repertoire includes 29,000 or so distinct CDR3 sequences, roughly 18% of them detected once, and about 3.5% sits in the top ten. Sequenced input: peripheral blood. Every receptor here comes from a human donor with pleural tuberculosis.

This clonotype is medium-sized by share. This rearrangement joins TRBV6-2 or TRBV6-3 to TRBJ1-1; no firm D call. V gave up 6 bases and J gave up 1 base, with 9 bases separating them. The germline gives CDR1 MNHEY, CDR2 SVGEGT. This CDR3 spans 13 amino acids. This CDR3 reads CASRPTRNTEAFF. In nucleotides, the CDR3 is TGTGCCAGCAGGCCGACAAGGAACACTGAAGCTTTCTTT.

This clonotype qualifies as large. This chain joins TRBV27 and TRBJ2-7, with D unclear. Germline V CDR1 and CDR2: MNHEY, SMNVEV (reference sequence). Trimming stripped 6 bases from V and 1 base from J, with 7 bases between. This CDR3 contains 12 residues. In DNA, the CDR3 is TGTGCCAGCAGCACGTCGTCCTACGAGCAGTACTTC. Encoded protein: CASSTSSYEQYF.

This clonotype was detected many times. This chain connects TRBV4-1 to TRBJ1-1, with a weak D call TRBD1 (6 bases). This CDR3 region has 15 residues. Germline CDR1 reads MGHRA; CDR2 reads YSYEKL. The V end was cut by 0 bases, the J end by 4 bases, with 12 bases between. CDR3 sequence reads: CASSQDFRGPTEAFF. The DNA of the CDR3 is TGCGCCAGCAGCCAAGATTTCCGGGGGCCCACTGAAGCTTTCTTT.

CDR3 sequence reads: CASSSNRGTSGPYSYNEQFF. CDR3 DNA: TGTGCCAGCAGCTCGAACCGCGGGACTAGCGGGCCCTATTCCTACAATGAGCAGTTCTTC. The chain carries TRBV7-9 and TRBJ2-1; 12 nucleotides agree with TRBD2. Looked up from germline, CDR1 is SEHNR and CDR2 is FQNEAQ (reference sequence). The CDR3 has 20 amino acids. Trimming cost V 4 bases and J 1 base; bases outside gene matches: 14.

This clonotype was recorded many times. The chain recombines TRBV9 with TRBJ1-2; D is undetermined. The CDR3 loop spans 16 amino acids. Germline V gene data show CDR1 as SGDLS and CDR2 as YYNGEE. The ends were cut back, 0 bases at V and 3 bases at J, with 15 bases in the middle. The CDR3 spells CASSVDPAARYYGYTF. CDR3 sequence (DNA): TGTGCCAGCAGCGTAGACCCAGCTGCGAGATACTATGGCTACACCTTC. The variable domain in full, completed from reference TRBV9 and TRBJ1-2, reads DSGVTQTPKHLITATGQRVTLRCSPRSGDLSVYWYQQSLDQGLQFLIQYYNGEERAKGNILERFSAQQFPDLHSELNLSSLELGDSALYFCASSVDPAARYYGYTFGSGTRLTVV.

There are many counts of this clonotype. This sequence joins TRBV19 and TRBJ1-5; 7 bases fit TRBD1. The germline gives CDR1 LNHDA, CDR2 SQIVND (reference sequence). This CDR3 has 17 amino acids. The V gene end was trimmed by 6 bases and the J gene end by 5 bases; junction bases not matched to a gene: 16. CDR3 protein: CASSLWDSSEGDQPQHF. The CDR3 DNA reads as TGTGCCAGTAGCCTCTGGGACAGTTCCGAGGGAGATCAGCCCCAGCATTTT.

This clonotype was counted ten times or more. The chain is built from TRBV4-1 and TRBJ2-7, with 10 nucleotides matching TRBD2. Germline V CDR1 and CDR2: MGHRA, YSYEKL. J lost 0 bases, V lost 1 base, and 3 bases had no gene match. The CDR3 totals 16 residues. The CDR3 loop reads CASSQAPSGSSYEQYF. The CDR3 DNA reads TGCGCCAGCAGCCAAGCACCTAGCGGGAGCTCCTACGAGCAGTACTTC.

This clonotype was detected many times. The rearrangement uses TRBV4-2 and TRBJ2-1; a weak D match, TRBD2 (5 bases). V lost 0 bases and J lost 8, with 14 bases in between. CDR3 size: 15 residues. Germline loops: CDR1 LGHNA, CDR2 YNFKEQ. CDR3 sequence: CASSQELTHGDEQFF. CDR3 DNA: TGTGCCAGCAGCCAAGAACTGACTCACGGGGATGAGCAGTTCTTC.

This clonotype was recorded at least ten times. The chain combines TRBV27 with TRBJ2-7; 8 bases align to TRBD1. V lost 5 bases and J lost 5; bases outside the gene matches: 8. Germline V gives CDR1 MNHEY, CDR2 SMNVEV (reference sequence). CDR3 size: 14 residues. This chain's CDR3 is CASSPRTGLNEQYF. The CDR3 region has the DNA TGTGCCAGCAGTCCCCGGACAGGGTTAAACGAGCAGTACTTC.

This clonotype appeared a few times. This sequence joins TRBV30 and TRBJ2-7; D is perhaps TRBD1 or TRBD2 (6 bases each). The length of the CDR3 is 15 residues. Deletions cut 0 bases from V and 5 bases from J, with 17 bases between. CDR1 is GTSNPN and CDR2 is SVGIG in the germline V gene (reference sequence). In DNA, the CDR3 is TGTGCCTGGAGTGTTTGGGGGCGCGGGAAGGACGAGCAGTACTTC. Its translation: CAWSVWGRGKDEQYF.

There are many counts of this clonotype. The rearrangement uses TRBV6-1 and TRBJ2-7; D call uncertain. The V gene's germline CDR1 is MNHNS and CDR2 SASEGT. CDR3 length equals 13 residues. V gave up 0 bases and J gave up 3 bases, with 6 bases separating them. CDR3 nucleotide sequence: TGTGCCAGCAGTGAAGCTACGAACTACGAGCAGTACTTC. It translates to CASSEATNYEQYF.

This clonotype was recorded at least ten times. This rearrangement joins TRBV2 to TRBJ1-6; TRBD1 matches at 7 bases. The CDR3 spans 15 residues. V trimming: 6 bases; J trimming: 7 bases; junction bases outside the gene matches: 9. Germline CDR1 is SNHLY and CDR2 is FYNNEI. This chain's CDR3 is CASRVGAQGNSPLHF. The CDR3 DNA reads TGTGCCAGCAGAGTGGGGGCACAGGGGAATTCACCCCTCCACTTT.

This clonotype has a count of ten or more. The chain employs TRBV28 and TRBJ2-1, with D perhaps matching TRBD2 (6 bases). This CDR3 is built from 13 residues. Germline V gene sequence: CDR1 MDHEN, CDR2 SYDVKM. V lost 7 bases, J lost 9 bases, and 16 bases lay in between. The CDR3 DNA reads TGTGCCAGCACCTTTAGACTAGTGCCTGAGCAGTTCTTC. Translation: CASTFRLVPEQFF.

This sequence joins TRBV11-1 and TRBJ2-7, with 7 bases matching TRBD2. V dropped 3 bases and J dropped 6; count of bases not matched to a gene: 8. Germline lookup yields CDR1 SGHAT and CDR2 FQDESV (reference sequence). The CDR3 spans 14 residues. For the CDR3, the DNA is TGTGCCAGCAGCTTGCGGGAGATTTCCCCCGAGCAGTACTTC. Translation gives CASSLREISPEQYF. The full variable domain, with the rest looked up from reference TRBV11-1 and TRBJ2-7, is EAEVAQSPRYKITEKSQAVAFWCDPISGHATLYWYRQILGQGPELLVQFQDESVVDDSQLPKDRFSAERLKGVDSTLKIQPAELGDSAMYLCASSLREISPEQYFGPGTRLTVT.

Ten or more counts support this clonotype. The chain employs TRBV20-1 and TRBJ2-7, with D perhaps being TRBD1 or TRBD2 (5 bases each). Germline V gives CDR1 DFQATT, CDR2 SNEGSKA (reference sequence). Trimming left V 5 bases short and J 2 bases short, with 16 bases between. There are 14 residues in the CDR3. The CDR3 coding sequence is TGCAGTGCTCAACCCCGGGACGCGGCCTACGAGCAGTACTTC. Its protein product is CSAQPRDAAYEQYF.